The entry below describes one T cell receptor (beta chain). TCRdb's table, derived via immunoSEQ multiplex PCR, lists solely in-frame clones and lacks some. The sample has about 70,000 clones; around three quarters are singletons. The sample originates from a study of blood T cell repertoires in COVID-19. This clonotype was obtained from an elderly woman with active or convalescent COVID-19. The sample comprised peripheral blood.

The DNA for the CDR3 is TGTGCCCACCAAGGGGTTTATAGCAATCAGCCCCAGCATTTT. Translated: CAHQGVYSNQPQHF. The rearrangement joins TRBV28 to TRBJ1-5; a possible D gene is TRBD1 (5 bases). The CDR3 is made up of 14 amino acids. Germline-derived CDR1 and CDR2 are MDHEN and SYDVKM. The V gene lost 11 bases and the J gene lost 0 bases, with 14 bases spanning the gap.